Sequencing of this T cell receptor (beta chain) was carried out in a study of T cells in Graves' hyperthyroidism and ophthalmopathy. In the study overall: Peripheral blood was obtained at initial diagnosis, preceding any treatment.

Amplified TCR beta CDR3 regions came from RNA transcripts. First-round RT-PCR of the TCR CDR3 relied on the HTBI primer set. Via MiXCR, TCRdb re-called the multiplex PCR reads, giving one row per CDR3 protein. Here the sample spans a few hundred thousand distinct CDR3 sequences, approximately 15% being singletons. This clonotype was picked up many times. What it binds is not known. Findings of the study overall: Ophthalmopathy got predicted by the model a median around 6.6 months before its onset.

Deletions cut 1 base from V and 0 bases from J, with 10 bases between. This CDR3 spans 14 amino acids. Germline V gene data show CDR1 as DFQATT and CDR2 as SNEGSKA (reference sequence). This receptor was taken from a woman in her twenties or thirties with Graves' hyperthyroidism that later progressed to Graves' ophthalmopathy. The sample comprised blood. The rearrangement uses TRBV20-1 and TRBJ2-7; the D is unclear. CDR3 in amino acids: CSARGGGFSYEQYF. The CDR3 coding sequence is TGCAGTGCTAGAGGGGGTGGGTTCTCCTACGAGCAGTACTTC.